These 5 T cell receptor beta chains came from one sample sequenced in a study of neoadjuvant anti-PD-1 for oral cavity cancer. This sample's time point: after neoadjuvant nivolumab, at surgical resection. Generated by immunoSEQ multiplex PCR, the TCRdb table keeps only in-frame clones and is missing some. The top ten hold 39% of the sample, which has approximately 16,000 clones, 35% to 40% seen once. The material was tumor tissue, obtained after nivolumab (anti-PD-1) treatment. Receptor source: a person between 40 and 85 years old with oral cavity squamous cell carcinoma.

The gene calls are TRBV7-2 and TRBJ2-7; maybe TRBD2 (5 bases). V lost 3 bases, J lost 3 bases, and 9 bases lay in between. CDR1 and CDR2 from the germline V gene are SGHTA and FQGNSA. This CDR3 comprises 13 residues. CDR3 bases: TGTGCCAGCAGCTTTGTCGAGGGCTACGAGCAGTACTTC. Encoded protein: CASSFVEGYEQYF.

There are a few counts of this clone. V gene TRBV7-9 combines with J gene TRBJ1-5, with D uncertain. This CDR3 is 14 amino acids long. Trimming removed 0 bases from V and 3 bases from J, with 6 bases in between. Germline lookup yields CDR1 SEHNR and CDR2 FQNEAQ (reference sequence). The CDR3 sequence is CASSLAGINQPQHF. The DNA for the CDR3 is TGTGCCAGCAGCTTAGCAGGGATCAATCAGCCCCAGCATTTT.

The gene calls are TRBV7-2 and TRBJ1-6; D not resolved. V lost 4 bases, J lost 5 bases, and 6 bases lay in between. Per germline, CDR1 SGHTA and CDR2 FQGNSA. The CDR3 covers 13 residues. CDR3 nucleotide sequence: TGTGCCAGCAGCTACGGACATAATTCACCCCTCCACTTT. Its protein product is CASSYGHNSPLHF.

The DNA for the CDR3 is TGTGCCAGCAGTTACTCACAGGGAAGAGTCGCAGATACGCAGTATTTT. Translating it yields CASSYSQGRVADTQYF. V and J are TRBV6-5 and TRBJ2-3, with a possible D match to TRBD1 (6 bases). There are 16 residues in the CDR3. CDR1 is MNHEY and CDR2 is SVGAGI in the germline V gene. V lost 0 bases to trimming and J lost 4 bases, with 14 bases between them.

A few counts support this clone. CDR3 sequence: CASSYREKETQYF. CDR3 nucleotides: TGTGCCAGCAGTTATCGAGAAAAAGAGACCCAGTACTTC. The J gene is TRBJ2-5, the V gene TRBV6-5, with D unresolved. The V gene lost 3 bases and the J gene lost 3 bases, with 8 bases spanning the gap. CDR1 MNHEY and CDR2 SVGAGI come from the germline V gene. This CDR3 has 13 amino acids.